Listed below are T cell receptor beta chains from one sample, sequenced in a study of Graves' ophthalmopathy and Graves' hyperthyroidism. TCRdb re-analysed the multiplex PCR reads in MiXCR, keeping a single row per CDR3 protein. Among under 350,000 distinct CDR3 sequences listed, roughly 15% were seen once. Sequenced sample: peripheral blood. The receptors stem from an adult man with Graves' ophthalmopathy. The CDR3 runs from the conserved cysteine through the conserved F or W. The order of the fields is J gene, clone size, D gene, V gene, CDR3 protein, CDR3 DNA. A D gene is named only where the DNA matches it firmly. Some rows have no size entry. The others give once, few or many, or a class for an expanded clone.

>TRBJ2-5|many|TRBD2|TRBV5-5
CASSQGLAGEETQYF
TGTGCCAGCAGCCAGGGACTAGCGGGAGAAGAGACCCAGTACTTC
>TRBJ1-5|many|NA|TRBV6-2/TRBV6-3
CASSYSLAGFNQPQHF
TGTGCCAGCAGTTACTCGTTGGCAGGCTTCAATCAGCCCCAGCATTTT
>TRBJ1-6|many|NA|TRBV20-1
CSAAADGDNSPLHF
TGCAGTGCTGCGGCGGACGGAGATAATTCACCCCTCCACTTT
>TRBJ1-1|many|TRBD1|TRBV28
CASSLRGLLNTEAFF
TGTGCCAGCAGTTTAAGGGGGCTCCTGAACACTGAAGCTTTCTTT
>TRBJ2-3|many|TRBD2|TRBV6-4
CASSDGGEAGTNTQYF
TGTGCCAGCAGTGACGGAGGGGAAGCCGGGACTAATACGCAGTATTTT
>TRBJ1-1|many|NA|TRBV19
CASKHGPEAFF
TGTGCCAGCAAACACGGCCCTGAAGCTTTCTTT
>TRBJ2-5|NA|NA|TRBV20-1
CSPGRGYQETQYF
TGCAGCCCCGGACGGGGGTACCAAGAGACCCAGTACTTC
>TRBJ2-7|few|NA|TRBV28
CASTPQPAAYEQYF
TGTGCCAGCACCCCCCAGCCCGCTGCCTACGAGCAGTACTTC
>TRBJ2-7|many|TRBD1|TRBV7-2
CASSYRTGYSYEQYF
TGTGCCAGCAGCTACCGGACAGGTTACTCCTACGAGCAGTACTTC
>TRBJ1-2|many|TRBD1|TRBV10-3
CAIRPDLGTGDLGYTF
TGTGCCATCAGGCCAGACCTCGGGACAGGGGATCTTGGCTACACCTTC
>TRBJ1-5|many|NA|TRBV12-3/TRBV12-4
CASSFRPALNQPQHF
TGTGCCAGCAGTTTTCGGCCAGCCCTCAATCAGCCCCAGCATTTT
>TRBJ1-5|NA|NA|TRBV6-1
CASSQDTVGNQPQLF
TGTGCCAGCAGTCAGGACACGGTGGGAAATCAGCCCCAGCTTTTT
>TRBJ1-1|NA|NA|TRBV6-1
CASSEALAEGRSFF
TGTGCCAGCAGTGAAGCGCTTGCGGAAGGCAGGTCTTTCTTT
>TRBJ1-3|many|NA|TRBV6-5
CASTAGSGNTIYF
TGTGCCAGCACGGCAGGGTCTGGAAACACCATATATTTT
>TRBJ1-5|many|NA|TRBV6-5
CASSYKTAPHF
TGTGCCAGCAGTTACAAAACAGCTCCGCATTTT
>TRBJ1-1|many|NA|TRBV6-1
CASSPEWINTEAFF
TGTGCCAGCAGCCCAGAATGGATCAACACTGAAGCTTTCTTT
>TRBJ1-5|few|NA|TRBV4-1
CASGPSYPGPKPQHF
TGCGCCAGCGGACCTTCCTACCCGGGACCCAAGCCCCAGCATTTT
>TRBJ2-5|many|NA|TRBV4-1
CASSQERAGQETQYF
TGCGCCAGCAGCCAAGAGAGGGCGGGGCAAGAGACCCAGTACTTC
>TRBJ2-7|many|NA|TRBV6-5
CASKTRDGTYEQYF
TGTGCCAGCAAAACCCGGGACGGAACCTACGAGCAGTACTTC
>TRBJ1-5|many|NA|TRBV30
CAWSADSNQPQHF
TGTGCCTGGAGTGCAGATAGCAATCAGCCCCAGCATTTT